This TCR beta chain appears in the sequencing data of a study of Ad26.COV2.S vaccination and SARS-CoV-2 variants. For the study at large: Donor got 5x10^10 or 1x10^11 viral particles of Ad26.COV2.S.

Points from the study as a whole: While placebo recipients had lower spike-specific TCR breadth, vaccine recipients had more. Recipients of either vaccine or placebo displayed similar breadth of non-spike TCRs.

Treatment here: 15 to 20 received Ad26.COV2.S at low or high dose, single or two shots; 5 received placebo; per-sample allocation not given. On day 63 after the first injection, vaccine and placebo recipients gave samples. TCRdb's table, derived via immunoSEQ multiplex PCR, lists solely in-frame clones and lacks some. The repertoire holds approximately 420,000 clones, with 85% to 90% as singletons. Trimming shortened V by 3 bases and J by 7 bases, and 13 bases separated the two germline ends. The CDR3 consists of 13 residues. Germline CDR1 SGHVS, CDR2 FQNEAQ. This clone appeared a few times. Its cognate antigen is unknown.

The receptor was derived from a person aged 18-65 years who received the Ad26.COV2.S COVID-19 vaccine or a placebo. Sequenced here: peripheral blood, sampled in a trial of Ad26.COV2.S vaccine versus placebo. The genes are TRBV7-8 and TRBJ2-7; D gene ambiguous. The CDR3 reads CASSLAELREQYF. The CDR3, as DNA: TGTGCCAGCAGCTTGGCGGAATTGAGGGAGCAGTACTTC.